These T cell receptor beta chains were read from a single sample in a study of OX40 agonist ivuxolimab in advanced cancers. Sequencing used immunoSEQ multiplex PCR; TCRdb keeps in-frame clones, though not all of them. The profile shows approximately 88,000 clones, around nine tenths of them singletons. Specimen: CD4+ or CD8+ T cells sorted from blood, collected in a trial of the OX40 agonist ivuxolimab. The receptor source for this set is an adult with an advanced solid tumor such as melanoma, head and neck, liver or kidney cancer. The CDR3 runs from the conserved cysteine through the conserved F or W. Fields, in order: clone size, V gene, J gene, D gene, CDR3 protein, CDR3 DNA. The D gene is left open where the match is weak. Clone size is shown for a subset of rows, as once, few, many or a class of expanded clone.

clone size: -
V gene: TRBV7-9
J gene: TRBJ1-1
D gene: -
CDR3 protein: CASSPTDSGFEAFF
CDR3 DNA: TGTGCCAGCAGCCCGACGGACTCAGGGTTCGAAGCTTTCTTT

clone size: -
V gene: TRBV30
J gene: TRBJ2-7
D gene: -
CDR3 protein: CAWSVPLNGEQYF
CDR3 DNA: TGTGCCTGGAGTGTACCGTTGAATGGCGAGCAGTACTTC

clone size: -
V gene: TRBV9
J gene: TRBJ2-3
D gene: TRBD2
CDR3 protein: CASSVEASGGRTDTQYF
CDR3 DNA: TGTGCCAGCAGCGTAGAGGCTAGCGGGGGACGCACAGATACGCAGTATTTT

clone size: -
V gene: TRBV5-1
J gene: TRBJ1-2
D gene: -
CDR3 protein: CASTRAGGEEGYTF
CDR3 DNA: TGCGCCAGCACCCGAGCGGGGGGCGAGGAGGGCTACACCTTC

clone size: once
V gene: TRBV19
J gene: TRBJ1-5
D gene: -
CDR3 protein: CASSIARVDNQPQHF
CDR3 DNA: TGTGCCAGTAGTATAGCCAGGGTCGACAATCAGCCCCAGCATTTT

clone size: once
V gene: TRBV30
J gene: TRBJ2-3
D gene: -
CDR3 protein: CAWKDPYSTDTQYF
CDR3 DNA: TGTGCCTGGAAAGACCCATATAGCACAGATACGCAGTATTTT

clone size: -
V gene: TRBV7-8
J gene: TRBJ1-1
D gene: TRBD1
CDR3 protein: CASRDTGDPEAFF
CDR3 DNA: TGTGCCAGCAGGGATACAGGGGACCCTGAAGCTTTCTTT

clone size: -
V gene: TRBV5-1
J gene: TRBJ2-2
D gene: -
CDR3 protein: CASSLIPQGVNTGELFF
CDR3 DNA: TGCGCCAGCAGCTTGATCCCACAGGGTGTGAACACCGGGGAGCTGTTTTTT

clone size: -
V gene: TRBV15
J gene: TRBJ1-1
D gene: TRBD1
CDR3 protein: CATSRSTGVPEAFF
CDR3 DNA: TGTGCCACCAGCCGATCGACAGGGGTCCCTGAAGCTTTCTTT

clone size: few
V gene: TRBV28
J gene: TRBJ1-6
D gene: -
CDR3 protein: CASNKLNSPLHF
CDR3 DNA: TGTGCCAGCAATAAGTTGAATTCACCCCTCCACTTT

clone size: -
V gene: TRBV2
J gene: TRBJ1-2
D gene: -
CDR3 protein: CASSEMVRAYYGYTF
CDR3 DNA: TGTGCCAGCAGTGAAATGGTCAGGGCCTACTATGGCTACACCTTC

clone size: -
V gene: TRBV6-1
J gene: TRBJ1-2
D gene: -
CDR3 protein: CASTPILGTNYGYTF
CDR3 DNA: TGTGCCAGCACCCCGATTCTTGGGACCAACTATGGCTACACCTTC

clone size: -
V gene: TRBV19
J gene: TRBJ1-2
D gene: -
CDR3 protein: CASSIDRVAGSYGYTF
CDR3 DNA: TGTGCCAGTAGTATAGATAGGGTAGCAGGGAGCTATGGCTACACCTTC

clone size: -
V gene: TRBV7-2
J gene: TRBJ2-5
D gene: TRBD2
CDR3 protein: CASSLRASGGAGETQYF
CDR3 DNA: TGTGCCAGCAGCTTAAGGGCTAGCGGGGGGGCCGGGGAGACCCAGTACTTC

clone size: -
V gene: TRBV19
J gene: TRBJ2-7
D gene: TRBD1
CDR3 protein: CASSPPGQFYEQYF
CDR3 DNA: TGTGCCAGTAGTCCGCCGGGACAGTTCTACGAGCAGTACTTC

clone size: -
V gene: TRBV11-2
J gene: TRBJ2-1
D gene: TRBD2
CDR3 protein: CASSLEVAGGPLKFF
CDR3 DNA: TGTGCCAGCAGCTTAGAGGTAGCGGGGGGGCCTTTGAAGTTCTTC

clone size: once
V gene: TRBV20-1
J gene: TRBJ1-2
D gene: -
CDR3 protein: CSAGTVGYTF
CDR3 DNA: TGCAGTGCCGGGACCGTCGGCTACACCTTC

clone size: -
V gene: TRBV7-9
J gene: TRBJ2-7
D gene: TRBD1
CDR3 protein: CASSFGTGTYEQYF
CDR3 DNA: TGTGCCAGCAGCTTCGGGACAGGGACCTACGAGCAGTACTTC

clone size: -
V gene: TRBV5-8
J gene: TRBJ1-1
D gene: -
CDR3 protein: CASSPEGNTEAFF
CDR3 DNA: TGTGCCAGCAGCCCGGAGGGGAACACTGAAGCTTTCTTT

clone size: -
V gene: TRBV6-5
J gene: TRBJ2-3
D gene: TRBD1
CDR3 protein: CASSWGQATDTQYF
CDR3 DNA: TGTGCCAGCAGTTGGGGACAGGCCACAGATACGCAGTATTTT

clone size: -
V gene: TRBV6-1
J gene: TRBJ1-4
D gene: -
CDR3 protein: CASGGGSNEKLFF
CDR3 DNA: TGTGCCAGCGGGGGCGGCTCTAATGAAAAACTGTTTTTT

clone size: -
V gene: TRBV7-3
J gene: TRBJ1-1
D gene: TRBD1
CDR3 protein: CASSLRTGWNTEAFF
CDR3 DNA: TGTGCCAGCAGCTTAAGGACAGGATGGAACACTGAAGCTTTCTTT

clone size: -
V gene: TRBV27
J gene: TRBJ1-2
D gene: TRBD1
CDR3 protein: CASSFSGGVGYTF
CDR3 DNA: TGTGCCAGCAGTTTCTCAGGGGGAGTTGGCTACACCTTC

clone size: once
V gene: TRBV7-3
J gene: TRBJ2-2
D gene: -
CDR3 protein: CASSFGHTGELFF
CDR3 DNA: TGTGCCAGCAGCTTCGGACACACCGGGGAGCTGTTTTTT

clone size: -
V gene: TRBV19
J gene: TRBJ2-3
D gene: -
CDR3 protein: CASSSGARIDTQYF
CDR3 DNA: TGTGCCAGTAGTAGCGGGGCCCGTATAGATACGCAGTATTTT

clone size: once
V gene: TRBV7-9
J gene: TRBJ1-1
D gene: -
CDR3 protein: CASSLVAGSNTEAFF
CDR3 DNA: TGTGCCAGCAGCTTAGTTGCGGGGTCGAACACTGAAGCTTTCTTT